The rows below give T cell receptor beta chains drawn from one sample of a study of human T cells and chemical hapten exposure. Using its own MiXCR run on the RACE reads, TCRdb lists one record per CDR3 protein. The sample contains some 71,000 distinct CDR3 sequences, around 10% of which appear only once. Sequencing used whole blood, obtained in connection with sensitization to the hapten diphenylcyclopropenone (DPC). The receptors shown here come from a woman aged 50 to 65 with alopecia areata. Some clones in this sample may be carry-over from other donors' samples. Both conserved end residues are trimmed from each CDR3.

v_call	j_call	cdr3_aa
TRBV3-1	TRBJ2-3	ASSQDVARPDTQY
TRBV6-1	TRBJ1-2	ASSEGQANYYGYT
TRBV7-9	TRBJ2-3	ASSRGPLRTDTQY
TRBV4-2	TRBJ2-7	ASSQYIDYEQY
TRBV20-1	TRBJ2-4	SARYPFEELAKNIQY
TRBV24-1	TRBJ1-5	ATSDGGQLNQPQH
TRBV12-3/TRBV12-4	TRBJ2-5	ASSSFRDREETQY
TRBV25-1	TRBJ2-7	ASSGTGSNYEQY
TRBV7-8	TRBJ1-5	ASSPRQGGSNQPQH
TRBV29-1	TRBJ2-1	SVEEQVEI
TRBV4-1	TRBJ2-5	ASSHRTAGSQETQY
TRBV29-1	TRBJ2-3	SVARLAEDSTDTQY
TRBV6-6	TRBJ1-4	ASSYGSEGKLF
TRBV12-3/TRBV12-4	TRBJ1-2	ASSPPGPAGDYGYT
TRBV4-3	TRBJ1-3	ASSQAPGEGSGNTIY
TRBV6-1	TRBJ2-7	ASKHRGLFSYEQY
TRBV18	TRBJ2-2	ASSTTNGLQATLNTGELF
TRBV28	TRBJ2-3	ASTPRGDTQY
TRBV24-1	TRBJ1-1	ATSDFQDLDRADDTEAF
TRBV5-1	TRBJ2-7	ASSRELAGAHEQY
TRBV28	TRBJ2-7	ASRLDSSYEQY
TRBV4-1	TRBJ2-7	ASSQDTLTSYEQY
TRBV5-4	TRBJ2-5	ASSLDLRRKETQY
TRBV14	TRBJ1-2	ASSQQDDYGYT
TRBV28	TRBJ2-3	ASSHRQGTDTQY
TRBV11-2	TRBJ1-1	ASSLDMGRAF
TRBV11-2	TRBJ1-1	ASSFVTGGVEAF
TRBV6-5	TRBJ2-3	ASSGGATSGDTQY
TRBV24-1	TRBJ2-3	ATSDSTSGGNTQY
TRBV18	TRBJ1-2	ASSPPVGYGYT
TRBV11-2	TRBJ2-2	ASSLNALAGAGELF
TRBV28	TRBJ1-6	ASSSPGLSLH
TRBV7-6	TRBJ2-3	ASSLGAGGPYTDTQY
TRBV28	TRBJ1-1	ASGYSGQAEAPEAF
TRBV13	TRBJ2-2	ASSSTPGLAGDPTGELF
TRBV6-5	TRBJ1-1	ASRVQGARKSEAF
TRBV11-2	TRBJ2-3	ASSNSPGLAGGYTDTQY
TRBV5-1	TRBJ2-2	ASSLGALLGTGELF
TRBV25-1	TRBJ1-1	ASSRGGTEAF
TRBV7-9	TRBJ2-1	ASSGQREDRYNEQF
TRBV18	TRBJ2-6	ASSPSSGSPPGANVLT
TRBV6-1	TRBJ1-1	ASSSFFHANTEAF
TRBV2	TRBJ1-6	ASTETGNSPLH
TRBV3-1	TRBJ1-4	ASSQVGGAREKLF
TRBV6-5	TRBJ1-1	ASSRGIGAEAF
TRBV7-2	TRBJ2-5	ASSSGQEQTQY
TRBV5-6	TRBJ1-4	ASSLRGVNEKLF
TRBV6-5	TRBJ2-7	ASSYGAGETYEQY
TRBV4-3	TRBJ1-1	ASSHKNTEAF
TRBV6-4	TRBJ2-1	ASSPRDRPYNEQF